This is a list of T cell receptor beta chains from one sample in a study of cytomegalovirus exposure and HLA in healthy donors. Sequencing was performed with immunoSEQ multiplex PCR; in TCRdb, only in-frame clones are kept and a portion is missing. This sample's table reports about 200,000 clones. Source material: PBMCs. Receptors originate from a girl aged 2-15 years in good health and CMV-seropositive. The CDR3 runs from the conserved cysteine through the conserved F or W. The D gene is left open where the match is weak.

CDR3nt	CDR3aa	j_gene	len	v_gene	d_gene
TGCGCCAGCAGCTTTTGGCCGCAGGGGAACACCGGGGAGCTGTTTTTT	CASSFWPQGNTGELFF	TRBJ2-2	16	TRBV5-1	NA
TGCAGCGTTGAGGGACTAGCGGGAGAAGGGGAGCAGTTCTTC	CSVEGLAGEGEQFF	TRBJ2-1	14	TRBV29-1	TRBD2
TGTGCCAGCAGTTTGGGAGGGCTCGGGACCCAGTACTTC	CASSLGGLGTQYF	TRBJ2-5	13	TRBV27	TRBD2
TGTGCCAGCAACGGGGGACAGGGGGCAGATACGCAGTATTTT	CASNGGQGADTQYF	TRBJ2-3	14	TRBV5-4	TRBD1
TGTGCTAGCAGCCGTACAGGGACGGGCACCGGGGAGCTGTTTTTT	CASSRTGTGTGELFF	TRBJ2-2	15	TRBV7-7	NA
TGTGCCACTCGGGTGGACTCTGGAAACACCATATATTTT	CATRVDSGNTIYF	TRBJ1-3	13	TRBV15	NA
TGTGCCAGCAGCTCGCTAGCGGGAGGGCGGAATGAGCAGTTCTTC	CASSSLAGGRNEQFF	TRBJ2-1	15	TRBV11-1	TRBD2
TGTGCCAGCAGCTCAAGGCGGACTAGCGGGAGTATTAGCTCCTACAATGAGCAGTTCTTC	CASSSRRTSGSISSYNEQFF	TRBJ2-1	20	TRBV13	TRBD2
TGTGCCAGCAGTTTTACAGGGGGCTCCTACGAGCAGTACTTC	CASSFTGGSYEQYF	TRBJ2-7	14	TRBV28	TRBD1
TGCAGCGTTCCGGGACAGGGGGCTGGGGCTAATGAAAAACTGTTTTTT	CSVPGQGAGANEKLFF	TRBJ1-4	16	TRBV29-1	TRBD1
TGCAGCGGGGGGACTGGCAGGGACTCCTACGAGCAGTACTTC	CSGGTGRDSYEQYF	TRBJ2-7	14	TRBV29-1	NA
TGTGCCAGCAAGGGACTAGCGGGAGATACGCAGTATTTT	CASKGLAGDTQYF	TRBJ2-3	13	TRBV6-1	TRBD2
TGTGCCAGCAGTTTAGCTAGCGGGAGTTGGGGTGAGCAGTTCTTC	CASSLASGSWGEQFF	TRBJ2-1	15	TRBV28	TRBD2
TGTGCCAGCAGTTTGTTACAGACAGGGTGGGAGCTCACAGATACGCAGTATTTT	CASSLLQTGWELTDTQYF	TRBJ2-3	18	TRBV28	TRBD1
TGTGCCAGCAGTGATCCTAGCGGGAGGGCCGTTGAAGATACGCAGTATTTT	CASSDPSGRAVEDTQYF	TRBJ2-3	17	TRBV2	TRBD2
TGTGCCAGTAGTCTAGCGGGGGTGTACGAGCAGTACTTC	CASSLAGVYEQYF	TRBJ2-7	13	TRBV19	TRBD2
TGTGCCAGCACCCACCCTAATAGGGGTGAGACCCAGTACTTC	CASTHPNRGETQYF	TRBJ2-5	14	TRBV28	NA
TGTGCCAGTACAGGGACAGGGTCCCTTCCGAATCAGCCCCAGCATTTT	CASTGTGSLPNQPQHF	TRBJ1-5	16	TRBV19	TRBD1
TGTGCCAGTAGTATCGTATTGACCCGCCCCGTCGGGTTAGACAGAAGCACCTACGAGCAGTACTTC	CASSIVLTRPVGLDRSTYEQYF	TRBJ2-7	22	TRBV19	NA
TGTGCCAGCAGAAAGCAGGGTTTTGGTGGGGCCAACGTCCTGACTTTC	CASRKQGFGGANVLTF	TRBJ2-6	16	TRBV28	NA
TGTGCCAGCAGGACACAGGGGTACGAGCAGTACTTC	CASRTQGYEQYF	TRBJ2-7	12	TRBV27	TRBD1
TGCGCCAGCAGCTTCTTAAGGGGGCGGCCGAACACCGGGGAGCTGTTTTTT	CASSFLRGRPNTGELFF	TRBJ2-2	17	TRBV5-1	TRBD1
TGTGCCAGCAGCTTCGGACAGGGGTCCTACGAGCAGTACTTC	CASSFGQGSYEQYF	TRBJ2-7	14	TRBV5-5	TRBD1
TGTGCCAGCAGCTTTATGGACACCGCCTACGAGCAGTACTTC	CASSFMDTAYEQYF	TRBJ2-7	14	TRBV5-4	NA
TGTGCCACCAGCAGAGATATACTAGCGGAGGCCTACGAGCAGTACTTC	CATSRDILAEAYEQYF	TRBJ2-7	16	TRBV15	TRBD2
TGTGCCAGCAGCTTAGCCATATTTGCGGGGGAGACCCAGTACTTC	CASSLAIFAGETQYF	TRBJ2-5	15	TRBV11-2	NA
TGTGCCAGCAGTATAGATCGTCCCCCCTCCGGGGAGCTGTTTTTT	CASSIDRPPSGELFF	TRBJ2-2	15	TRBV5-5	NA
TGCGCCAGCAGCTTATGGACAGCCGGAGATACGCAGTATTTT	CASSLWTAGDTQYF	TRBJ2-3	14	TRBV5-1	NA
TGCGCCAGCAGTGAGGGGGGAGGCCCGACCTACGAGCAGTACTTC	CASSEGGGPTYEQYF	TRBJ2-7	15	TRBV10-1	NA
TGTGCCAGCAGTCCCCGGACAGTCTCCTACGAGCAGTACTTC	CASSPRTVSYEQYF	TRBJ2-7	14	TRBV27	NA
TGCAGTGGGGGGCTTCGGGAAAAACTGTTTTTT	CSGGLREKLFF	TRBJ1-4	11	TRBV20-1	NA
TGTGCCAGCAGTTTGTCTAGCGGCTACGAGCAGTACTTC	CASSLSSGYEQYF	TRBJ2-7	13	TRBV27	TRBD2
TGCAGCGTGACTAGCGGGAGGGCCTACGAGCAGTACTTC	CSVTSGRAYEQYF	TRBJ2-7	13	TRBV29-1	TRBD2
TGTGCCAGCAGTCCTTGGGTGGGAGGGGTCGGGGAGCTGTTTTTT	CASSPWVGGVGELFF	TRBJ2-2	15	TRBV2	TRBD2
TGTGCCAGCAGTGAGTGGCCCTCGGGTGTGTATGGCTACACCTTC	CASSEWPSGVYGYTF	TRBJ1-2	15	TRBV6-1	NA
TGTGCCAGCAGTGTAAGAAACAGGGGGCACGGAGAGACCCAGTACTTC	CASSVRNRGHGETQYF	TRBJ2-5	16	TRBV25-1	TRBD1